Each of the 26 T cell receptor beta chains below was sequenced from the same sample in a study of vaccination and CD4 T cells after COVID-19. Oncomine TCR Beta short-read sequencing was applied to DNA from cultured CD4+ T cells. Using its own MiXCR run on the PCR reads, TCRdb lists one record per CDR3 protein. The sample has roughly 23,000 distinct CDR3 sequences, roughly 68% seen once. Antigens of these TCRs are unknown. Described treatment: 10-day PBMC culture with coronavirus spike peptide pools or control peptides (ViraFEST assay). The sequencing here drew on CD4+ T cells from blood, cultured in vitro, taken after SARS-CoV-2 vaccination. These receptors were obtained from a human donor who received a COVID-19 vaccine.

This chain connects TRBV6-1 to TRBJ2-7; D not resolved. Germline CDR1 MNHNS, CDR2 SASEGT. Trimming stripped 1 base from V and 2 bases from J, with 12 bases between. This CDR3 contains 15 residues. This CDR3 reads CASSEEDNSPYEQYF. As DNA, the CDR3 is TGTGCCAGCAGTGAAGAGGATAACTCCCCCTACGAGCAGTACTTC.

This clonotype was recorded once. The CDR3 loop reads CASSIGLPGQGREKLFF. The CDR3 DNA sequence: TGTGCCAGTAGTATTGGATTACCGGGACAGGGGAGAGAAAAACTGTTTTTT. The genes are TRBV19 and TRBJ1-4; 10 nucleotides align to TRBD1. Unmatched junction bases numbered 12, after V lost 3 bases and J lost 8 bases. CDR1 is LNHDA and CDR2 is SQIVND in the germline V gene (reference sequence). CDR3 size: 17 residues.

The V call is TRBV20-1, the J call TRBJ1-2, with D perhaps TRBD1 (5 bases). The CDR3 is 12 residues long. Trimming stripped 1 base from V and 5 bases from J, with 8 bases between. Germline CDR1 and CDR2: DFQATT and SNEGSKA (reference sequence). In DNA, the CDR3 is TGCAGTGCTAGAGCCGGGGGATATGGCTACACCTTC. Its protein product is CSARAGGYGYTF.

V gene TRBV15 combines with J gene TRBJ2-3; D remains ambiguous. The CDR3 length is 14 residues. Looked up from germline, CDR1 is LNHNV and CDR2 is YYDKDF (reference sequence). V gave up 2 bases and J gave up 6 bases, with 12 bases separating them. Here the CDR3 reads CATSRTTWADTQYF. The DNA for the CDR3 is TGTGCCACCAGCAGAACAACGTGGGCGGATACGCAGTATTTT. Supplemented by reference TRBV15 and TRBJ2-3, the full variable domain reads DAMVIQNPRYQVTQFGKPVTLSCSQTLNHNVMYWYQQKSSQAPKLLFHYYDKDFNNEADTPDNFQSRRPNTSFCFLDIRSPGLGDTAMYLCATSRTTWADTQYFGPGTRLTVL.

The chain is built from TRBV6-5 and TRBJ1-1; tentative D call: TRBD1 (5 bases). Trimming took 0 bases from V and 5 from J, leaving 13 bases between them. Per the germline V gene, CDR1 is MNHEY and CDR2 is SVGAGI. The CDR3 runs to 15 residues. CDR3 in amino acids: CASSYSRGRDTEAFF. The CDR3 DNA sequence: TGTGCCAGCAGTTACTCACGGGGGAGGGATACTGAAGCTTTCTTT.

This clonotype occurred a few times. V and J are TRBV24-1 and TRBJ1-1, with D uncertain. The length of the CDR3 is 13 residues. The V end lost 7 bases, the J end lost 1 base, and 9 bases lay between the germline ends. CDR1 KGHDR and CDR2 SFDVKD come from the germline V gene. In nucleotides, the CDR3 is TGTGCCACCAGGGACGGTAAGAACACTGAAGCTTTCTTT. Amino acid sequence: CATRDGKNTEAFF.

A few counts support this clonotype. V and J are TRBV6-1 and TRBJ2-7; TRBD2 might be the D (7 bases). This CDR3 comprises 13 residues. In germline, CDR1 is MNHNS, CDR2 SASEGT. The V end lost 8 bases, the J end lost 2 bases, and 13 bases lay between the germline ends. In nucleotides, the CDR3 is TGTGCCAGCGGGGGGGGCACAACCTACGAGCAGTACTTC. This gives the protein CASGGGTTYEQYF.

The chain uses TRBV10-3 and TRBJ2-3; TRBD2 aligns across 9 bases. The CDR3 has 17 amino acids. In germline, CDR1 is ENHRY, CDR2 SYGVKD. Trimming took 6 bases from V and 0 from J; bases not matched to a gene: 10. The CDR3 region is CAISPAGGRPSTDTQYF. The CDR3 DNA reads TGTGCCATCAGCCCAGCGGGGGGCAGGCCGAGCACAGATACGCAGTATTTT.

The chain links TRBV24-1 to TRBJ1-1; D gene uncertain. This CDR3 comprises 11 residues. Looked up from germline, CDR1 is KGHDR and CDR2 is SFDVKD. V lost 4 bases to trimming and J lost 7 bases, with 6 bases between them. CDR3 DNA sequence: TGTGCCACCAGTGAAAGGTATGAAGCTTTCTTT. Protein product: CATSERYEAFF.

The genes are TRBV2 and TRBJ2-3; D possibly uses TRBD1 or TRBD2 (5 bases each). CDR3 length: 17 residues. V was cut by 6 bases and J by 0 bases, with 19 bases left in between. Germline CDR1 reads SNHLY; CDR2 reads FYNNEI. CDR3 DNA sequence: TGTGCCAGCAGGATCGAGGTGGGGACGGCTAGCACAGATACGCAGTATTTT. Translation: CASRIEVGTASTDTQYF.

This clonotype occurred a few times. The CDR3 DNA is TGCAGTGCCCCCGGTCGGACAGGGAATGGCTACACCTTC. Its protein is CSAPGRTGNGYTF. J is TRBJ1-2 and V is TRBV20-1, with 8 bases aligning to TRBD1. Germline V gene data show CDR1 as DFQATT and CDR2 as SNEGSKA (reference sequence). Trimming at V came to 6 bases and at J to 6 bases, leaving 9 bases not matched to a gene. The CDR3 spans 13 residues.

The chain uses TRBV6-2 or TRBV6-3 and TRBJ2-3; TRBD2 agrees at 12 bases. Germline V gene sequence: CDR1 MNHEY, CDR2 SVGEGT. J gave up 8 bases and V 6 bases, and 6 bases lay outside the gene matches. This CDR3 region has 14 residues. This chain's CDR3 is CASSRASGGATQYF. CDR3 nucleotide sequence: TGTGCCAGCAGCCGCGCTAGCGGGGGGGCTACGCAGTATTTT.

The chain links TRBV19 to TRBJ1-2; the D is unclear. The CDR3 spans 13 residues. V lost 5 bases and J 8 bases, leaving 15 bases between the germline ends. The V gene's germline CDR1 is LNHDA and CDR2 SQIVND (reference sequence). The CDR3 spells CASSPGLSRGYTF. CDR3 in DNA: TGTGCCAGTAGTCCGGGATTATCGCGGGGCTACACCTTC.

This clonotype was seen a handful of times. CDR3 protein: CASSFDTPDTQYF. The CDR3 DNA reads as TGTGCCAGCTCATTCGACACACCCGATACGCAGTATTTT. The chain recombines TRBV18 with TRBJ2-3; D is ambiguous. CDR1 and CDR2 (germline): KGHSH, LQKENI. The V end was cut by 5 bases, the J end by 6 bases, with 12 bases between. This CDR3 is built from 13 residues.

The genes are TRBV7-8 and TRBJ1-5; D is unresolved. The length of the CDR3 is 12 residues. V was cut by 5 bases and J by 5 bases, with 7 bases left in between. CDR1 and CDR2 (germline): SGHVS, FQNEAQ. The CDR3: CASSQTHQPQHF. The CDR3 coding sequence is TGTGCCAGCAGCCAAACCCATCAGCCCCAGCATTTT.

The chain links TRBV20-1 to TRBJ1-1; possibly TRBD1 for D (6 bases). The CDR3 consists of 13 residues. Per germline, CDR1 DFQATT and CDR2 SNEGSKA (reference sequence). The CDR3 DNA follows: TGCAGGGGCCGTGGGGGGGGGCCCACTGAAGCTTTCTTT. This gives the protein CRGRGGGPTEAFF.

The V gene is TRBV20-1, the J gene TRBJ2-3, with 11 positions matching TRBD2. Germline CDR1 is DFQATT and CDR2 is SNEGSKA (reference sequence). CDR3 length: 17 residues. V was pared by 3 bases and J by 2 bases, with 10 bases of the junction left unmatched. As DNA, the CDR3 is TGCAGTGCTAGCGTGGTTAGCGGGGGGGGAACCACAGATACGCAGTATTTT. Translation: CSASVVSGGGTTDTQYF.

V gene TRBV11-3 combines with J gene TRBJ1-6, with TRBD1 matching over 7 bases. The CDR3 has 14 amino acids. V trimming: 7 bases; J trimming: 14 bases; junction bases outside the gene matches: 14. CDR1 is SGHNT and CDR2 is YENEEA in the germline V gene. The CDR3 region is CASKGGRETGTLHF. DNA for the CDR3: TGTGCCAGCAAAGGCGGCCGAGAGACAGGGACCCTCCACTTT.

The chain is built from TRBV7-2 and TRBJ2-7; tentative D call: TRBD2 (6 bases). The V gene lost 3 bases and the J gene lost 0 bases, with 12 bases spanning the gap. The CDR3 length is 15 residues. Germline lookup yields CDR1 SGHTA and CDR2 FQGNSA. The CDR3 reads CASSFLRGVSYEQYF. The CDR3 DNA is TGTGCCAGCAGCTTCCTCCGCGGGGTCTCCTACGAGCAGTACTTC.

J is TRBJ2-7 and V is TRBV20-1; 9 bases line up with TRBD1. This CDR3 spans 13 amino acids. CDR1 and CDR2 (germline): DFQATT, SNEGSKA (reference sequence). V trimming: 6 bases; J trimming: 1 base; junction bases outside the gene matches: 4. The CDR3 protein is CSAGTGISYEQYF. The CDR3 DNA reads TGCAGTGCAGGGACAGGGATTTCCTACGAGCAGTACTTC.

This sequence joins TRBV2 and TRBJ2-3; 7 nucleotides align to TRBD1. J was trimmed by 5 bases and V by 4 bases; bases with no gene match: 12. The CDR3 has 16 amino acids. CDR1 and CDR2 from the germline V gene are SNHLY and FYNNEI. This CDR3 is CASSGVQGLGEDTQYF. Here the CDR3 DNA reads TGTGCCAGCAGTGGGGTACAGGGGTTGGGTGAAGATACGCAGTATTTT.

Comment on this clonotype: The junction departs from germline at one end; a sequencing error may be responsible. The chain uses TRBV7-9 and TRBJ2-3, with TRBD2 matching over 12 bases. Germline V gene sequence: CDR1 SEHNR, CDR2 FQNEAQ (reference sequence). The CDR3 spans 13 residues. This chain's CDR3 is CASSPGTSGTQYF. The CDR3 DNA reads as TGCGCCAGCAGCCCTGGGACTAGCGGGACGCAGTATTTT. The complete variable domain, with remaining parts taken from reference TRBV7-9 and TRBJ2-3, reads DTGVSQNPRHKITKRGQNVTFRCDPISEHNRLYWYRQTLGQGPEFLTYFQNEAQLEKSRLLSDRFSAERPKGSFSTLEIQRTEQGDSAMYLCASSPGTSGTQYFGPGTRLTVL.

The genes are TRBV30 and TRBJ1-6; 7 bases align to TRBD1. The trim removed 4 bases at V and 6 bases at J, leaving 6 bases unmatched. CDR3 length equals 14 residues. Germline V gene data show CDR1 as GTSNPN and CDR2 as SVGIG (reference sequence). The CDR3 DNA reads as TGTGCCTGGATCAGGGCAGGGGGTAATTCACCCCTCCACTTT. It codes for CAWIRAGGNSPLHF.

This clonotype was seen only a few times. The chain joins TRBV10-3 to TRBJ2-1; 11 bases agree with TRBD2. V lost 10 bases and J lost 2; bases outside the gene matches: 7. Germline values: CDR1 ENHRY, CDR2 SYGVKD. CDR3 size: 15 residues. The CDR3 reads CASNPTSGAYNEQFF. The DNA for the CDR3 is TGTGCCAGCAACCCGACTAGCGGGGCCTACAATGAGCAGTTCTTC.

This chain joins TRBV2 and TRBJ2-7, with D maybe TRBD1 (6 bases). V dropped 6 bases and J dropped 2 bases, with 11 bases sitting between them. This CDR3 has 13 amino acids. CDR1 is SNHLY and CDR2 is FYNNEI in the germline V gene. The CDR3 protein is CASRSQGPYEQYF. CDR3 DNA sequence: TGTGCCAGCAGGTCCCAGGGGCCCTACGAGCAGTACTTC.

This chain uses TRBV7-3 with TRBJ2-5; tentatively, D is TRBD2 (6 bases). The CDR3 runs 15 residues. V was shortened by 2 bases and J by 1 base, with 11 bases between the two germline ends. Germline loops: CDR1 SGHTA, CDR2 FQGTGA. CDR3 loop: CASSLGGGPQETQYF. CDR3 nucleotides: TGTGCCAGCAGCTTAGGTGGAGGGCCCCAAGAGACCCAGTACTTC.